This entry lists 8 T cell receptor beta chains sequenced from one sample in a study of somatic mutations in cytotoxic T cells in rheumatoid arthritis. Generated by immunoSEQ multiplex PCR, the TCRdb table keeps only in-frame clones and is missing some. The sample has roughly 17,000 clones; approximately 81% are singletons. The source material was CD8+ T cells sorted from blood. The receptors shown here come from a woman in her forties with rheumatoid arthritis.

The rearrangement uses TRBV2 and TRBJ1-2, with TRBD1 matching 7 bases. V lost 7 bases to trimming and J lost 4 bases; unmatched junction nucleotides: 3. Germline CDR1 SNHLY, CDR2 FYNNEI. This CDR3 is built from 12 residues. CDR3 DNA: TGTGCCAGCACTTGGGACAGCTATGGCTACACCTTC. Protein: CASTWDSYGYTF.

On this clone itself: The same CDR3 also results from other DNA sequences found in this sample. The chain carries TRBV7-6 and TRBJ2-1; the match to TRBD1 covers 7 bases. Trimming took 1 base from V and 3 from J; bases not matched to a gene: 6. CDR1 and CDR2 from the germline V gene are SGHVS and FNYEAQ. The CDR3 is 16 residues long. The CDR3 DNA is TGTGCCAGCAGCTTAGTCAGGACAGGAGACTACAATGAGCAGTTCTTC. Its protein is CASSLVRTGDYNEQFF.

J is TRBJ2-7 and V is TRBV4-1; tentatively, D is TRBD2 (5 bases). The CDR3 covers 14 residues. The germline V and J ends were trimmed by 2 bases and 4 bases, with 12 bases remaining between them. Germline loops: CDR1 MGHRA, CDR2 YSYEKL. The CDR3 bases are TGCGCCAGCAGCCAATCCCGTCGGGGTTACGAGCAGTACTTC. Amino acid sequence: CASSQSRRGYEQYF.

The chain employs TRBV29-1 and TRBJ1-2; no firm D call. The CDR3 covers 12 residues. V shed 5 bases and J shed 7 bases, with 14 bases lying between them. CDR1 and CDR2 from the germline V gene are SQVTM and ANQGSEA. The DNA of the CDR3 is TGCAGCGTTCCCGACGGGTTTACTGGCTACACCTTC. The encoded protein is CSVPDGFTGYTF.

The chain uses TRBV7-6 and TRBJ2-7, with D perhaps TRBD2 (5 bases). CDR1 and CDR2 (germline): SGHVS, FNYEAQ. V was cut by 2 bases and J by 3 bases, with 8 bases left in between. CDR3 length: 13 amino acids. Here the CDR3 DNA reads TGTGCCAGCAGCTTAACCGGGGTCTACGAGCAGTACTTC. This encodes CASSLTGVYEQYF. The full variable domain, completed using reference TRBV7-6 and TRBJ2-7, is GAGVSQSPRYKVTKRGQDVALRCDPISGHVSLYWYRQALGQGPEFLTYFNYEAQQDKSGLPNDRFSAERPEGSISTLTIQRTEQRDSAMYRCASSLTGVYEQYFGPGTRLTVT.

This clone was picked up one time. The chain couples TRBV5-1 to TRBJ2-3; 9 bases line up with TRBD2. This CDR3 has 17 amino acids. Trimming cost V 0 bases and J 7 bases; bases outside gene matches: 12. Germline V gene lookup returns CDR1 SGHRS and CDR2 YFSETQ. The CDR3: CASSLALSVRGGYTQYF. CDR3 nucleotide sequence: TGCGCCAGCAGCTTGGCCCTGTCGGTGCGGGGGGGCTATACGCAGTATTTT.

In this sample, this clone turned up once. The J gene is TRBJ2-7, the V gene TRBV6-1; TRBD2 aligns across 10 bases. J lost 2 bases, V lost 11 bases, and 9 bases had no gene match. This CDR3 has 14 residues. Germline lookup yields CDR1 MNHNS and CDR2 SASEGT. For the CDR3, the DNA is TGTGCCGGAAGTCTAGCGGGGGTGACCTACGAGCAGTACTTC. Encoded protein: CAGSLAGVTYEQYF.

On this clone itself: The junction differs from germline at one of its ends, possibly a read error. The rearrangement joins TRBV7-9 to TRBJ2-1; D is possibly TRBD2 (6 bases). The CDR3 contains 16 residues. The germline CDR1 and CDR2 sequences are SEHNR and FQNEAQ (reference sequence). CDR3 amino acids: CASTLSSLTDGGEQFF. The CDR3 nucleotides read TGTGCCAGCACCTTATCCTCTTTGACAGACGGGGGTGAGCAGTTCTTC.